This TCR beta chain was obtained from a study of response to subunit inactivated influenza vaccine. Regarding the study as a whole: The authors put forward the suggestion that each seasonal influenza vaccination may bring in only a limited number of new T cells.

V was clipped by 1 base and J by 10 bases, with 14 bases between them. The CDR3 length is 15 residues. Germline lookup yields CDR1 SGHTA and CDR2 FQGNSA. To note about this clonotype: Its antigen is still unknown.

MiXCR, run by TCRdb on the RT-PCR reads, gives a single entry per CDR3 protein. The table shows some 500,000 distinct CDR3 sequences, with 15% to 20% occurring only once. The chain couples TRBV7-2 to TRBJ1-6; unclear D gene. This specimen consisted of CD4+ T cells sorted from PBMCs, obtained approximately 25 months after vaccination. This TCR was sampled from a man between 45 and 75 years old who received an inactivated influenza vaccine. The CDR3 coding sequence is TGTGCCAGCAGCTTAGAGTGGTCCGGTACCTCACCCCTCCACTTT. It encodes CASSLEWSGTSPLHF.